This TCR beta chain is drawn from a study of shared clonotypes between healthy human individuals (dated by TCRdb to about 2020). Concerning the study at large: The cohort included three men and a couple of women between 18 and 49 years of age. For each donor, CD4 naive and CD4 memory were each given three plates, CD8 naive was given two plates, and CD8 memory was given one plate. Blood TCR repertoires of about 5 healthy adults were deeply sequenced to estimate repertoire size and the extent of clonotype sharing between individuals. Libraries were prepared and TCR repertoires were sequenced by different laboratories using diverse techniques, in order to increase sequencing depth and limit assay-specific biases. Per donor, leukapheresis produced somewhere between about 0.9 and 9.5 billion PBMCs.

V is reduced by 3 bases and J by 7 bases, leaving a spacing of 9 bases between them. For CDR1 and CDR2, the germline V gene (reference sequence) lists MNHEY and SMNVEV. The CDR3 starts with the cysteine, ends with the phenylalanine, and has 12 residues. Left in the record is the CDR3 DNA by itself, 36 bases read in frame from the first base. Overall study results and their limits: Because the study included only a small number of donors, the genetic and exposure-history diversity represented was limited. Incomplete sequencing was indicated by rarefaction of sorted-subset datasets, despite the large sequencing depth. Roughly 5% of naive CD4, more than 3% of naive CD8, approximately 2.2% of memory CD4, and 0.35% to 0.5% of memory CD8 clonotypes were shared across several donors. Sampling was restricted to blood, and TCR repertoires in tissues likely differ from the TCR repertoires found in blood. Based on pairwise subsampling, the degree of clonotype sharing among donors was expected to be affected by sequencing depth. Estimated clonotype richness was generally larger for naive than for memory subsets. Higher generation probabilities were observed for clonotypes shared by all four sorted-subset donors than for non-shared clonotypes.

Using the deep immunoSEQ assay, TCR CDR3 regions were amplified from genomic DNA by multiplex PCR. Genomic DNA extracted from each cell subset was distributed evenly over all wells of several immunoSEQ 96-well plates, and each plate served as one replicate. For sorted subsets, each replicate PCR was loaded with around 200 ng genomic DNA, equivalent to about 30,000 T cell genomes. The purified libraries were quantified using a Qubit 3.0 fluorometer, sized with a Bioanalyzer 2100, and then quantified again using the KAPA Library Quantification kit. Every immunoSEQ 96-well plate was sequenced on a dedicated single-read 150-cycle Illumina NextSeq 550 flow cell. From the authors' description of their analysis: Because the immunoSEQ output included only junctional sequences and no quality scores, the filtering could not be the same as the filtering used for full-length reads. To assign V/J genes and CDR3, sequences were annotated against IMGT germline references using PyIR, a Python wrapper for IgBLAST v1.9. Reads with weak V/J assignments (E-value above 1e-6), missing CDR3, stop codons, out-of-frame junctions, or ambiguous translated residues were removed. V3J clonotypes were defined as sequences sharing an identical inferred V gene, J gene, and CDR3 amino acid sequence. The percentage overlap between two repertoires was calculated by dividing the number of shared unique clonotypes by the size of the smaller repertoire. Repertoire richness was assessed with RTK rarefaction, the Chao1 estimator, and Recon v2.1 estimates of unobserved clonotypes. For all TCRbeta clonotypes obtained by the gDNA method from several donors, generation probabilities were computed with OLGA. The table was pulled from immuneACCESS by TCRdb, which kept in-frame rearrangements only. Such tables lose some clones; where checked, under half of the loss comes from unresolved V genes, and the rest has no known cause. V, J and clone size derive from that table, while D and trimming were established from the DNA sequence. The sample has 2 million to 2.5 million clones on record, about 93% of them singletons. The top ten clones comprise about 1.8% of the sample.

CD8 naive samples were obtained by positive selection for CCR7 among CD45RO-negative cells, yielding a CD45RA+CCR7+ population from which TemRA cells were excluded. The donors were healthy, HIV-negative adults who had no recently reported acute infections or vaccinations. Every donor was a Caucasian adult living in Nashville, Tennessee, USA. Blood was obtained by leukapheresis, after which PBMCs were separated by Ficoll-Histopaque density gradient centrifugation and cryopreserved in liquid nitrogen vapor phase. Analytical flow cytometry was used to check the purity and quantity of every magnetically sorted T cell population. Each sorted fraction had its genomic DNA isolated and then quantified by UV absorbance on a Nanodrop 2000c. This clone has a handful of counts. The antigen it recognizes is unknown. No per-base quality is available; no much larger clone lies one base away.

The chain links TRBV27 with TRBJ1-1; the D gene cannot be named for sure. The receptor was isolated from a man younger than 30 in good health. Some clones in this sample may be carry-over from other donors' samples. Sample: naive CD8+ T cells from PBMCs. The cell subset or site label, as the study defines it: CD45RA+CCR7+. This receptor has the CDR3 CASSFYGNEAFF. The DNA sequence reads TGTGCCAGCAGTTTTTACGGAAATGAAGCTTTCTTT.